Listed below are T cell receptor beta chains from one sample, sequenced in a study of CD4 T cells in relation to SARS-CoV-2 and coronaviruses. Assay: immunoSEQ multiplex PCR; the TCRdb copy retains only in-frame clones and omits some. The sample has 50,000 to 65,000 clones; approximately 90% are singletons. Sequencing used naive CD4+ T cells from PBMCs. Receptors were obtained from an adult with COVID-19. Each CDR3 is given with its conserved first and last residue. Fields, in order: D gene, clone size, V gene, J gene, CDR3 protein, CDR3 DNA. The D gene is left open where the match is weak. Only part of the rows carry a size: once, few, many, or a class if the clone is expanded.

>-|-|TRBV18|TRBJ2-1
CASSPGLTHNEQFF
TGTGCCAGCTCGCCCGGACTAACCCACAATGAGCAGTTCTTC
>TRBD2|-|TRBV5-1|TRBJ2-1
CASKPNSGNYNEQFF
TGCGCCAGCAAACCCAATAGCGGGAACTACAATGAGCAGTTCTTC
>-|few|TRBV3-1/TRBV3-2|TRBJ1-5
CASSQAANQPQHF
TGTGCCAGCAGCCAAGCAGCTAATCAGCCCCAGCATTTT
>TRBD2|-|TRBV7-8|TRBJ2-7
CASTSREGTYEQYF
TGTGCCAGTACCTCCAGGGAGGGTACCTACGAGCAGTACTTC
>-|-|TRBV7-3|TRBJ1-1
CASSLRPKGIQDTEAFF
TGTGCCAGCAGCTTGAGGCCAAAGGGGATTCAGGACACTGAAGCTTTCTTT
>-|-|TRBV6-4|TRBJ2-2
CASSELWRTLGELFF
TGTGCCAGCAGCGAGTTGTGGCGAACGCTCGGGGAGCTGTTTTTT
>-|-|TRBV11-2|TRBJ2-1
CASSLERQLRLPGSYNEQFF
TGTGCCAGCAGCTTAGAGAGGCAACTTAGACTCCCGGGCTCCTACAATGAGCAGTTCTTC
>-|-|TRBV10-3|TRBJ2-7
CAISEARDSDEQYF
TGTGCCATCAGTGAGGCCCGGGACTCCGACGAGCAGTACTTC
>TRBD2|-|TRBV19|TRBJ2-5
CASSTAGTSGRGETQYF
TGTGCCAGTAGTACCGCCGGGACTAGCGGGAGAGGAGAGACCCAGTACTTC
>-|-|TRBV12-3/TRBV12-4|TRBJ2-1
CASSPARDEQFF
TGTGCCAGCAGTCCTGCGAGGGATGAGCAGTTCTTC